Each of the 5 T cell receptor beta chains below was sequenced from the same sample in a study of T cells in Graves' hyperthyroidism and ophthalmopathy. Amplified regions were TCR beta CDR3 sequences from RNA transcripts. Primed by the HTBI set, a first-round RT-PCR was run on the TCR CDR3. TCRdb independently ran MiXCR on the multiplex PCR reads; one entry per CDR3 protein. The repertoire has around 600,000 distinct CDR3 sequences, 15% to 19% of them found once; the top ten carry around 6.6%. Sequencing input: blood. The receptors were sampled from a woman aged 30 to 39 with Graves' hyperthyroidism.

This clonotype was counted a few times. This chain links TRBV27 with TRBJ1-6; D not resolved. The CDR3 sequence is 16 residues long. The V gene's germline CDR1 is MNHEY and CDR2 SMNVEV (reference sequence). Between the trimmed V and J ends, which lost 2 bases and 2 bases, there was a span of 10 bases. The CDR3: CASSLGVGTYNSPLHF. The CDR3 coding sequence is TGTGCCAGCAGTTTAGGTGTGGGGACCTATAATTCACCCCTCCACTTT.

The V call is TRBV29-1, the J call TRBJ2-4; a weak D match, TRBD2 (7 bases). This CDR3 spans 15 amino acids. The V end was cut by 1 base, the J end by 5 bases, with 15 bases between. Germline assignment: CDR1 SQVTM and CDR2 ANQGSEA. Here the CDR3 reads CSVEGARGGENIQYF. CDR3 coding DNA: TGCAGCGTTGAAGGGGCTAGGGGGGGGGAAAACATTCAGTACTTC.

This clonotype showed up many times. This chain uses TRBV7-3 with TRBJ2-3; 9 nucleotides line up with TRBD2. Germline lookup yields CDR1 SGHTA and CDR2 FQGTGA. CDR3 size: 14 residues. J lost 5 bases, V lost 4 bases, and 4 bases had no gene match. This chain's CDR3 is CASSWVAGEDTQYF. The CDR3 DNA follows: TGTGCCAGCAGCTGGGTAGCGGGAGAAGATACGCAGTATTTT.

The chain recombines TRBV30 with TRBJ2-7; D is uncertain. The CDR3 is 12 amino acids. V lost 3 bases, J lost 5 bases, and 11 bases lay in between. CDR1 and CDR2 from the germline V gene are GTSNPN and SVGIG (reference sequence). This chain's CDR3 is CAWRVGSHEQYF. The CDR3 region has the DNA TGTGCCTGGAGAGTGGGATCCCACGAGCAGTACTTC. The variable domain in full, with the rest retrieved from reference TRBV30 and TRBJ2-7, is SQTIHQWPATLVQPVGSPLSLECTVEGTSNPNLYWYRQAAGRGLQLLFYSVGIGQISSEVPQNLSASRPQDRQFILSSKKLLLSDSGFYLCAWRVGSHEQYFGPGTRLTVT.

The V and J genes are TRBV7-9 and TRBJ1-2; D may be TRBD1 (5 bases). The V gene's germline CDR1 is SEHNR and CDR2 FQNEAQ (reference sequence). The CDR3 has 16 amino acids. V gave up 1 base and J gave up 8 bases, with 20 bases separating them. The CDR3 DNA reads TGTGCCAGCAGCTTAGTCCCGGCAGGGTTATCCTACGGCTACACCTTC. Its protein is CASSLVPAGLSYGYTF.